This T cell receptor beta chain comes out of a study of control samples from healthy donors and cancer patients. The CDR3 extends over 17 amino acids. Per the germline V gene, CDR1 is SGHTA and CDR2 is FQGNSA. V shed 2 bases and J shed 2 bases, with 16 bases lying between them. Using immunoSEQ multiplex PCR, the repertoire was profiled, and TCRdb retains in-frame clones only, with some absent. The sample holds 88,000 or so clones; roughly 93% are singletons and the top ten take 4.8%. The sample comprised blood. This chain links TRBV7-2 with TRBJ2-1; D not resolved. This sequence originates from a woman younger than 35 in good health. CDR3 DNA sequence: TGTGCCAGCAGCTTAAGAGTAGGGTTGGGGACCTACAATGAGCAGTTCTTC. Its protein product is CASSLRVGLGTYNEQFF.